This TCR beta chain was captured by sequencing in a study of Ad26.COV2.S vaccination and SARS-CoV-2 variants. Assay used: immunoSEQ multiplex PCR; TCRdb lists only in-frame clones, some missing. The profile shows about 460,000 clones, nearly 90% of them singletons. This clone was seen a single time. Treatment here: around 19 received Ad26.COV2.S at low or high dose, single or two shots; roughly five received placebo; per-sample allocation not given. After the first vaccine or placebo injection, samples were drawn on day 63. The sample consisted of peripheral blood, taken in a trial of Ad26.COV2.S vaccine versus placebo. This TCR was sampled from a person between 18 and 65 years old who received the Ad26.COV2.S COVID-19 vaccine or a placebo.

CDR3 bases: TGTGCCAGCAGAAGTTTTGCGTTTATATCGGGACAGGGGCCCTCTGGGGCCAACGTCCTGACTTTC. Amino acids: CASRSFAFISGQGPSGANVLTF. The rearrangement links TRBV27 to TRBJ2-6, with 10 bases aligning to TRBD1. V shed 6 bases and J 0 bases; nucleotides not matched to a gene: 20. The CDR3 contains 22 residues. The germline V gene has CDR1 MNHEY and CDR2 SMNVEV (reference sequence). The full variable domain, with the rest looked up from reference TRBV27 and TRBJ2-6, is EAQVTQNPRYLITVTGKKLTVTCSQNMNHEYMSWYRQDPGLGLRQIYYSMNVEVTDKGDVPEGYKVSRKEKRNFPLILESPSPNQTSLYFCASRSFAFISGQGPSGANVLTFGAGSRLTVL.